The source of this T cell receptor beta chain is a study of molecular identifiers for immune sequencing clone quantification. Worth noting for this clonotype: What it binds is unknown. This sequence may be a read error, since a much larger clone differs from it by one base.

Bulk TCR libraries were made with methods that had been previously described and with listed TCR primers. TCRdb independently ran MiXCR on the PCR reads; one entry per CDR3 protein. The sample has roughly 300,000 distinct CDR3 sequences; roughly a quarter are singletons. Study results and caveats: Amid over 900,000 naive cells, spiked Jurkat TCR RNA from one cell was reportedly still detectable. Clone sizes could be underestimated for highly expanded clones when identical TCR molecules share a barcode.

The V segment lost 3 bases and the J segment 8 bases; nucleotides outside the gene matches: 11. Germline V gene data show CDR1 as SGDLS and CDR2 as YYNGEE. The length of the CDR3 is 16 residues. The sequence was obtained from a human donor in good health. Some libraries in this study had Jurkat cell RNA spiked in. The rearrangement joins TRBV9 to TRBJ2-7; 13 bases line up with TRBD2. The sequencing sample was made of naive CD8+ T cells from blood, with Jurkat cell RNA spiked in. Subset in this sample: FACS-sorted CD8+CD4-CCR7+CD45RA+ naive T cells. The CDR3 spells CASSGHGTSGDGKQYF. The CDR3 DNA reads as TGTGCCAGCAGCGGACACGGGACTAGCGGGGACGGCAAGCAGTACTTC.